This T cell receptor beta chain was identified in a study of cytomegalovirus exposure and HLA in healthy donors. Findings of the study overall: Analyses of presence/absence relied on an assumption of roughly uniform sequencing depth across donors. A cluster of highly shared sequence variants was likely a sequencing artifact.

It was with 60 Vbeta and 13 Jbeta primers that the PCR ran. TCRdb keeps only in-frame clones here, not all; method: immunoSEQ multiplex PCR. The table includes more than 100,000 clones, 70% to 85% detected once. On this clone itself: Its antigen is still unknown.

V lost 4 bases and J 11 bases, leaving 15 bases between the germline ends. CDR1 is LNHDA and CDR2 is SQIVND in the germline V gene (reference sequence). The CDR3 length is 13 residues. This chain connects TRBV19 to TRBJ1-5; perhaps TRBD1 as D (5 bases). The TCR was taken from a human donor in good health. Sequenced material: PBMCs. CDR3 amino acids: CASSTGARGAQHF. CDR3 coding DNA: TGTGCCAGTAGTACCGGGGCCCGGGGGGCCCAGCATTTT.